What follows are 32 T cell receptor beta chains derived from one specimen sequenced in a study of T-cell reconstitution after alpha-beta-depleted transplantation in children (dated by TCRdb to about 2016). Libraries were constructed by PCR. This sample was sequenced with an Illumina HiSeq 2500. TCR libraries were prepared with molecular barcoding, using unique molecular identifiers to normalize TCRbeta repertoire quantification. TCRdb's own reprocessing of the public reads used fastp at Q25 and MiXCR and kept productive beta chains. Each entry is one CDR3 protein sequence, shown with its most common DNA and genes. The sample table shows over 400,000 distinct CDR3 sequences, and approximately 12% are seen once. In total, the top ten clones hold less than 6.5% of the sample. Here the sequenced sample was PBMCs from the stem cell graft donor, taken from the stem cell graft. The receptors stem from a human donor who donated a stem cell graft to a child with combined immunodeficiency.

This clonotype has ten or more counts. The rearrangement links TRBV12-3 or TRBV12-4 to TRBJ2-7; D not certain. The CDR3 sequence is 12 residues long. Between the trimmed V and J ends, which lost 6 bases and 3 bases, there was a span of 9 bases. CDR3 nucleotide sequence: TGTGCCAGCAGCACAAGTGACTACGAGCAGTACTTC. Residues: CASSTSDYEQYF.

This chain connects TRBV7-2 to TRBJ1-1; a possible D gene is TRBD1 (5 bases). V was cut by 6 bases and J by 0 bases, with 11 bases left in between. The CDR3 runs 14 residues. CDR1 is SGHTA and CDR2 is FQGNSA in the germline V gene. The CDR3 DNA reads as TGTGCCAGCAGAGAAGGCAGGGTGAACACTGAAGCTTTCTTT. It yields the protein CASREGRVNTEAFF.

The chain has TRBV29-1 and TRBJ1-2; the match to TRBD1 covers 7 bases. The CDR3 has 12 amino acids. Germline V gives CDR1 SQVTM, CDR2 ANQGSEA. J lost 8 bases, V lost 4 bases, and 7 bases had no gene match. The CDR3 coding sequence is TGCAGCGTTGTGGAGGGGGCTGGGGGCTACACCTTC. This gives the protein CSVVEGAGGYTF.

The chain joins TRBV12-3 or TRBV12-4 to TRBJ1-2, with a weak D call TRBD1 (5 bases). With 5 bases removed from V and 5 bases from J, the gap between germline ends came to 9 bases. This CDR3 is built from 12 residues. CDR3 DNA sequence: TGTGCCAGCAGTCCAGCAGGGTATGGCTACACCTTC. Protein: CASSPAGYGYTF.

This clonotype showed up just once. The chain links TRBV30 to TRBJ2-5; TRBD2 is a possible D gene (5 bases). Germline loops: CDR1 GTSNPN, CDR2 SVGIG (reference sequence). There are 12 residues in the CDR3. The V and J ends lost 3 bases and 1 base respectively, with 6 bases between them. The chain's CDR3 is CAWRLAQETQYF. CDR3 nucleotides: TGTGCCTGGAGGCTAGCCCAAGAGACCCAGTACTTC.

This rearrangement joins TRBV12-3 or TRBV12-4 to TRBJ2-1, with D unclear. There are 14 residues in the CDR3. V lost 2 bases, J lost 9 bases, and 14 bases lay in between. This chain's CDR3 is CASSLWASLGEQFF. The CDR3 DNA is TGTGCCAGCAGTTTATGGGCGAGTCTTGGTGAGCAGTTCTTC.

The genes are TRBV30 and TRBJ2-7; 13 bases map to TRBD2. CDR1 is GTSNPN and CDR2 is SVGIG in the germline V gene (reference sequence). This CDR3 has 15 residues. Losses at the gene ends were 1 base for V and 3 bases for J; bases not matched to a gene: 3. The CDR3 DNA sequence: TGTGCCTGGAGTGCCGGACTAGCGGGGGTCTACGAGCAGTACTTC. It codes for CAWSAGLAGVYEQYF.

V is TRBV7-6 and J is TRBJ2-5; D may be TRBD1 (5 bases). Germline assignment: CDR1 SGHVS and CDR2 FNYEAQ. This CDR3 comprises 14 residues. V lost 0 bases and J 3 bases, leaving 8 bases between the germline ends. As DNA, the CDR3 is TGTGCCAGCAGCTTAGCGTCCAGGGAAGAGACCCAGTACTTC. This translates into CASSLASREETQYF.

V usage is TRBV12-3 or TRBV12-4 and J usage is TRBJ2-3; 8 bases fit TRBD2. V gave up 1 base and J gave up 5 bases; unmatched junction bases: 5. This CDR3 is built from 15 residues. CDR3 nucleotide sequence: TGTGCCAGCAGTTTAGTCGGGAGGGCTGGAGATACGCAGTATTTT. Residues: CASSLVGRAGDTQYF.

In this sample, this clonotype turned up many times. V gene TRBV12-3 or TRBV12-4 combines with J gene TRBJ2-1; 11 nucleotides match TRBD2. V was clipped by 6 bases and J by 6 bases; unmatched bases: 13. There are 17 residues in the CDR3. CDR3 protein: CASSPQPGLAVGNEQFF. CDR3 bases: TGTGCCAGCAGCCCCCAACCGGGACTAGCGGTGGGCAATGAGCAGTTCTTC.

V and J are TRBV21-1 and TRBJ2-7; TRBD1 is taken as the D call from the table, unchecked against the DNA. TRBV21-1 is a pseudogene locus. The CDR3 runs to 15 residues. The CDR3 loop reads CASRTEQGGNYEQYF. In DNA, the CDR3 is TGTGCCAGCAGAACGGAACAGGGGGGGAACTACGAGCAGTACTTC.

The table lists this clonotype with a few counts. The chain joins TRBV6-5 to TRBJ1-1; D is uncertain. This CDR3 has 14 residues. The V gene lost 0 bases and the J gene lost 0 bases, with 5 bases spanning the gap. Per germline, CDR1 MNHEY and CDR2 SVGAGI. CDR3 bases: TGTGCCAGCAGTTACTCTGCCTTGAACACTGAAGCTTTCTTT. Translating it yields CASSYSALNTEAFF.

This clonotype appeared many times. The chain recombines TRBV12-3 or TRBV12-4 with TRBJ2-5; 7 positions agree with TRBD2. Unmatched junction bases numbered 14, after V lost 6 bases and J lost 4 bases. The CDR3 sequence is 16 residues long. The chain's CDR3 is CASSLTIGLGGETQYF. The DNA of the CDR3 is TGTGCCAGCAGCCTTACCATCGGACTAGGAGGAGAGACCCAGTACTTC.

CDR3 sequence (DNA): TGTGCCAGCAGCGTAGCCCCAAAACCCTACGAGCAGTACTTC. Amino acids: CASSVAPKPYEQYF. The rearrangement links TRBV9 to TRBJ2-7, with no clear D. The length of the CDR3 is 14 residues. With 0 bases removed from V and 2 bases from J, the gap between germline ends came to 9 bases. CDR1 SGDLS and CDR2 YYNGEE come from the germline V gene.

The rearrangement joins TRBV12-3 or TRBV12-4 to TRBJ2-1, with D possibly matching TRBD1 (5 bases). The CDR3 is 12 amino acids. V was pared by 4 bases and J by 9 bases, with 10 bases between. The CDR3: CASSYSGREQFF. Written as DNA, the CDR3 is TGTGCCAGCAGTTACTCAGGGCGTGAGCAGTTCTTC.

This chain connects TRBV28 to TRBJ2-3; the D gene could be TRBD1 or TRBD2 (5 bases each). Per germline, CDR1 MDHEN and CDR2 SYDVKM. CDR3 size: 15 residues. The ends were cut back, 6 bases at V and 5 bases at J, with 18 bases in the middle. The CDR3: CASSPGAELRDTQYF. DNA of the CDR3: TGTGCCAGCAGCCCCGGGGCGGAGCTCCGAGATACGCAGTATTTT.

This clonotype came up many times. The V call is TRBV11-2, the J call TRBJ2-1, with 7 bases that match TRBD2. This CDR3 spans 14 amino acids. Looked up from germline, CDR1 is SGHAT and CDR2 is FQNNGV. J lost 6 bases, V lost 4 bases, and 6 bases had no gene match. The CDR3 loop is CASSSLAALNEQFF. CDR3 DNA sequence: TGTGCCAGCAGCTCGCTAGCGGCACTCAATGAGCAGTTCTTC.

V is TRBV7-1 and J is TRBJ2-7; D is uncertain. TRBV7-1 is known as an ORF, though its function is uncertain. The CDR3 has 13 amino acids. V was shortened by 10 bases and J by 3 bases, with 16 bases between the two germline ends. The CDR3 loop reads CAMGPGLSYEQYF. As DNA, the CDR3 is TGTGCCATGGGCCCCGGGCTGAGCTACGAGCAGTACTTC.

The sample holds many counts of this clonotype. The DNA for the CDR3 is TGTGCCAGCAGTTTTCTTAGCGCTGGGGCCAACGTCCTGACTTTC. This encodes CASSFLSAGANVLTF. This chain uses TRBV27 with TRBJ2-6, with D tentatively TRBD2 (5 bases). V was trimmed by 3 bases and J by 2 bases, leaving 8 bases between them. The CDR3 length is 15 residues. In germline, CDR1 is MNHEY, CDR2 SMNVEV (reference sequence).

This clonotype has ten or more counts. V and J are TRBV9 and TRBJ1-3; 7 nucleotides match TRBD1. Unmatched junction bases numbered 11, after V lost 4 bases and J lost 4 bases. The germline CDR1 and CDR2 sequences are SGDLS and YYNGEE. CDR3 length: 16 residues. This CDR3 reads CASSSRLTGRGNTIYF. The CDR3 nucleotides are TGTGCCAGCAGCTCCCGCCTGACAGGGAGGGGAAACACCATATATTTT.

A few counts support this clonotype. CDR3 amino acids: CASSDAPGHEQYF. DNA of the CDR3: TGTGCCAGCAGTGACGCCCCAGGGCACGAGCAGTACTTC. This chain connects TRBV6-4 to TRBJ2-7, with D possibly TRBD1 on 5 matching bases. The CDR3 totals 13 residues. The germline gives CDR1 MRHNA, CDR2 SNTAGT. The V end was cut by 2 bases, the J end by 5 bases, with 10 bases between.

The chain joins TRBV5-6 to TRBJ1-1; D not resolved. V lost 2 bases and J lost 1, with 9 bases in between. The CDR3 totals 14 residues. Germline V gene sequence: CDR1 SGHDT, CDR2 YYEEEE. This chain's CDR3 is CASSFVTRNTEAFF. The CDR3 DNA reads TGTGCCAGCAGCTTTGTCACCCGGAACACTGAAGCTTTCTTT.

Only a few counts were recorded for this clonotype. The chain is built from TRBV29-1 and TRBJ2-2; D gene uncertain. The CDR3 totals 14 residues. The V and J ends lost 3 bases and 4 bases respectively, with 12 bases between them. Germline V CDR1 and CDR2: SQVTM, ANQGSEA. DNA for the CDR3: TGCAGCGTTGACGGCCCGTCGGGCACCGGGGAGCTGTTTTTT. It yields the protein CSVDGPSGTGELFF.

This clonotype was counted at least ten times. The chain carries TRBV9 and TRBJ2-3, with 7 bases aligning to TRBD2. Germline assignment: CDR1 SGDLS and CDR2 YYNGEE. The CDR3 loop spans 15 amino acids. Unmatched junction bases numbered 7, after V lost 4 bases and J lost 2 bases. CDR3 bases: TGTGCCAGCAGCTACGGGGGACTATCCACAGATACGCAGTATTTT. Translating it yields CASSYGGLSTDTQYF.

This clonotype has more than one count but fewer than ten. The chain links TRBV5-1 to TRBJ2-1, with 9 bases lining up with TRBD1. This CDR3 region has 14 residues. The V and J ends lost 3 bases and 10 bases, in that order; junction bases with no gene match: 8. Germline-derived CDR1 and CDR2 are SGHRS and YFSETQ. CDR3 nucleotides: TGCGCCAGCAGCTCAGGACAGGGGCTGGGGGAGCAGTTCTTC. It codes for CASSSGQGLGEQFF.

This rearrangement joins TRBV7-9 to TRBJ1-1, with unresolved D. The CDR3 loop spans 14 amino acids. Per the germline V gene, CDR1 is SEHNR and CDR2 is FQNEAQ (reference sequence). V lost 2 bases and J 3 bases, leaving 10 bases between the germline ends. In nucleotides, the CDR3 is TGTGCCAGCAGCTTAACCGGGATTGACACTGAAGCTTTCTTT. Protein sequence: CASSLTGIDTEAFF. Full variable domain (missing parts from reference TRBV7-9 and TRBJ1-1): DTGVSQNPRHKITKRGQNVTFRCDPISEHNRLYWYRQTLGQGPEFLTYFQNEAQLEKSRLLSDRFSAERPKGSFSTLEIQRTEQGDSAMYLCASSLTGIDTEAFFGQGTRLTVV.

V and J are TRBV20-1 and TRBJ2-3; D is uncertain. Germline V CDR1 and CDR2: DFQATT, SNEGSKA (reference sequence). V was trimmed by 5 bases and J by 3 bases, leaving 18 bases between them. The CDR3 extends over 15 amino acids. The DNA of the CDR3 is TGCAGTGCTCCTCAAGCAGATAAGGGAACAGATACGCAGTATTTT. It encodes CSAPQADKGTDTQYF.

This clonotype has ten or more counts. The rearrangement links TRBV6-1 to TRBJ2-7; TRBD2 matches 9 bases. J gave up 5 bases and V 6 bases, and 11 bases lay outside the gene matches. CDR1 is MNHNS, CDR2 SASEGT, per germline. The CDR3 is 15 amino acids. Here the CDR3 reads CASSLHLRGGNEQYF. The CDR3 coding sequence is TGTGCCAGCAGCCTCCACTTGCGGGGGGGAAACGAGCAGTACTTC.

This clonotype was counted only a few times. This chain uses TRBV27 with TRBJ2-1; 10 bases fit TRBD2. Germline V gene sequence: CDR1 MNHEY, CDR2 SMNVEV (reference sequence). The length of the CDR3 is 14 residues. With V trimmed by 3 bases and J by 12 bases, 8 bases remained unmatched. The DNA for the CDR3 is TGTGCCAGCAGTTTTACTAGCGGGGTATTGGGGCAGTTCTTC. Encoded protein: CASSFTSGVLGQFF.

This clonotype was counted at least ten times. V usage is TRBV12-3 or TRBV12-4 and J usage is TRBJ2-1, with 7 bases aligning to TRBD2. After removal of 3 bases from V and 2 bases from J, the junction contained 1 base not matched to a gene. CDR3 length: 14 residues. Here the CDR3 reads CASSFGGAYNEQFF. The DNA of the CDR3 is TGTGCCAGCAGTTTTGGGGGGGCCTACAATGAGCAGTTCTTC.

The CDR3 sequence: CATSRDYVANSYEQYF. The CDR3 coding sequence is TGTGCCACCAGCAGAGATTATGTGGCAAACTCCTACGAGCAGTACTTC. This sequence joins TRBV15 and TRBJ2-7; D is uncertain. Germline assignment: CDR1 LNHNV and CDR2 YYDKDF (reference sequence). Trimming removed 0 bases at V and 0 bases at J, with 12 bases between. The CDR3 loop spans 16 amino acids.

The chain recombines TRBV7-9 with TRBJ2-5; perhaps D is TRBD1 or TRBD2 (5 bases each). V was shortened by 10 bases and J by 4 bases, with 13 bases between the two germline ends. The CDR3 extends over 12 amino acids. Germline V gene lookup returns CDR1 SEHNR and CDR2 FQNEAQ (reference sequence). The chain's CDR3 is CATSTGRETQYF. In nucleotides, the CDR3 is TGTGCCACCAGTACGGGACGAGAGACCCAGTACTTC.